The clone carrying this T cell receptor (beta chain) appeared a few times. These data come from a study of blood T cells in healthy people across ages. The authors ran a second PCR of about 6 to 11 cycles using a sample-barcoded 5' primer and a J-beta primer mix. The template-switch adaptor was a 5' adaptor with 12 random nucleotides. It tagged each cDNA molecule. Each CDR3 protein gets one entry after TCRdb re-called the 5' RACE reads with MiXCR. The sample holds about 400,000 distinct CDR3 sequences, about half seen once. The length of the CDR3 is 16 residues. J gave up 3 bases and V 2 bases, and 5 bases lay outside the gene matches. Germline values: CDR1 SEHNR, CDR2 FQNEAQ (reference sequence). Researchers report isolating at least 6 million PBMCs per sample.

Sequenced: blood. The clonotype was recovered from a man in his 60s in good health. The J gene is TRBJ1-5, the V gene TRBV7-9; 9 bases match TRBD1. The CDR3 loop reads CASSLSRTGVNQPQHF. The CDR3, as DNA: TGTGCCAGCAGCTTAAGCAGGACAGGGGTCAATCAGCCCCAGCATTTT.